The clone carrying this T cell receptor (beta chain) was observed a few times. Antigen unknown. The PCR had 60 Vbeta and 13 Jbeta primers. The assay was immunoSEQ multiplex PCR, and TCRdb's table has in-frame clones only and misses some. The data show 90,000 to 110,000 clones, with about four fifths seen just once and under 1.5% held by the top ten. Trimming took 0 bases from V and 0 from J; bases not matched to a gene: 11. The germline gives CDR1 SGDLS, CDR2 YYNGEE. This CDR3 has 18 residues. This specimen belongs to a study of cytomegalovirus exposure and HLA in healthy donors. Overall study results and limits: Information on immune exposure was restricted to one variable (CMV serostatus). Both high specificity and high sensitivity reportedly marked the classifier's diagnosis of cytomegalovirus status.

The chain combines TRBV9 with TRBJ1-1; 7 bases line up with TRBD1. Sequencing input: PBMCs. This receptor was obtained from a man in his forties in good health and CMV-seronegative. CDR3: CASSVAGAGGILNTEAFF. The CDR3, as DNA: TGTGCCAGCAGCGTAGCTGGTGCAGGGGGTATATTGAACACTGAAGCTTTCTTT.